This is a list of T cell receptor beta chains from one sample in a study. Measured with immunoSEQ multiplex PCR; TCRdb has only the in-frame clones, and not every one. The sample consists of some 70,000 clones, 93% of them appearing once. Sequencing was performed on PBMCs. The receptor source for this set is a man aged 40-55 years with rheumatoid arthritis. Both conserved end residues are part of each CDR3. D genes are given only for firm matches. Clone size appears in some rows only: once, few, many, or a class for an expanded clone.

TRBJ1-1 NA NA TRBV15 CATSRGWAGDLNTEAFF TGTGCCACCAGCAGAGGTTGGGCTGGGGACTTGAACACTGAAGCTTTCTTT
TRBJ1-2 NA NA TRBV7-8 CASSLVPGLNYGYTF TGTGCCAGCAGCTTAGTTCCGGGGCTAAACTATGGCTACACCTTC
TRBJ1-1 TRBD1 NA TRBV29-1 CSVGGRTGFDTEAFF TGCAGCGTGGGGGGAAGGACAGGGTTTGACACTGAAGCTTTCTTT
TRBJ2-2 TRBD2 NA TRBV27 CASSLKGSVVRAGGAGELFF TGTGCCAGCAGTTTAAAGGGGTCCGTGGTTCGGGCGGGGGGAGCCGGGGAGCTGTTTTTT
TRBJ2-3 TRBD1 few TRBV2 CASSRQGQPADTQYF TGTGCCAGCAGCCGACAGGGTCAACCGGCAGATACGCAGTATTTT
TRBJ2-7 TRBD2 NA TRBV28 CASRWTSGFQYF TGTGCCAGCAGATGGACTAGCGGATTTCAGTACTTC
TRBJ1-1 NA NA TRBV11-2 CASSLAGHEAFF TGTGCCAGCAGCTTAGCCGGGCATGAAGCTTTCTTT
TRBJ2-7 NA NA TRBV5-1 CASSLVTPSYEQYF TGCGCCAGCAGCTTGGTGACCCCCTCCTACGAGCAGTACTTC
TRBJ1-2 NA NA TRBV10-3 CAISESYRWTNYGYTF TGTGCCATCAGTGAGAGCTACAGGTGGACTAACTATGGCTACACCTTC
TRBJ2-7 NA NA TRBV6-5 CASSNEGLGSYEQYF TGTGCCAGCAGCAATGAGGGACTGGGGTCCTACGAGCAGTACTTC
TRBJ2-5 TRBD1 once TRBV24-1 CATSDATGTGGETQYF TGTGCCACCAGTGATGCAACCGGGACAGGGGGAGAGACCCAGTACTTC
TRBJ2-7 NA NA TRBV4-1 CASSQDDGHEQYF TGCGCCAGCAGCCAAGATGACGGCCACGAGCAGTACTTC
TRBJ1-5 NA once TRBV19 CASSMFRQASNQPQHF TGTGCCAGTAGTATGTTCCGACAGGCAAGCAATCAGCCCCAGCATTTT
TRBJ2-1 TRBD1 NA TRBV6-5 CASSYKGTDYNEQFF TGTGCCAGCAGTTACAAGGGGACAGACTACAATGAGCAGTTCTTC
TRBJ2-2 TRBD2 NA TRBV29-1 CSGGSRGSTGELFF TGCAGCGGGGGGTCGCGGGGGAGCACCGGGGAGCTGTTTTTT
TRBJ1-1 NA NA TRBV6-6 CASSYRAEKNTEAFF TGTGCCAGCAGTTATCGGGCAGAAAAGAACACTGAAGCTTTCTTT
TRBJ2-5 NA NA TRBV5-4 CASSHRGAGEETQYF TGTGCCAGCAGCCACAGGGGAGCGGGGGAAGAGACCCAGTACTTC
TRBJ2-7 NA NA TRBV3-1/TRBV3-2 CASSYLQRSYEQYF TGTGCCAGCAGCTATCTACAGCGCTCCTACGAGCAGTACTTC
TRBJ2-4 NA NA TRBV30 CAWTSVEDIQYF TGTGCCTGGACCAGTGTTGAGGACATTCAGTACTTC
TRBJ1-3 TRBD1 NA TRBV4-3 CASSQDWGQGGNTIYF TGCGCCAGCAGCCAAGATTGGGGACAGGGAGGAAACACCATATATTTT
TRBJ2-3 TRBD2 NA TRBV14 CASSRQTPGLARDTQYF TGTGCCAGCAGCCGTCAGACACCAGGACTAGCACGCGATACGCAGTATTTT
TRBJ2-1 TRBD1 NA TRBV19 CASSQGDARNEQFF TGTGCCAGTAGTCAGGGGGACGCTCGTAATGAGCAGTTCTTC
TRBJ2-7 NA NA TRBV3-1/TRBV3-2 CASSQDPPSYEQYF TGTGCCAGCAGCCAAGATCCACCCTCCTACGAGCAGTACTTC
TRBJ1-3 TRBD1 NA TRBV10-3 CAISTGAGNTIYF TGTGCCATCAGTACAGGGGCTGGAAACACCATATATTTT
TRBJ2-1 NA NA TRBV5-1 CASSLSAGVYNEQFF TGCGCCAGCAGCTTATCCGCCGGTGTTTACAATGAGCAGTTCTTC
TRBJ2-3 NA NA TRBV5-5 CASSHGRVARTDTQYF TGTGCCAGCAGCCACGGCAGGGTGGCTCGCACAGATACGCAGTATTTT
TRBJ1-2 TRBD1 once TRBV29-1 CSASTGLDYGYTF TGCAGCGCTTCGACAGGGCTTGACTATGGCTACACCTTC
TRBJ2-4 NA NA TRBV29-1 CSVADSKNIQYF TGCAGCGTCGCGGACAGCAAAAACATTCAGTACTTC